The rows below give T cell receptor beta chains drawn from one sample of a study of shared clonotypes between healthy human individuals. Sequencing used immunoSEQ multiplex PCR; TCRdb keeps in-frame clones, though not all of them. The data show under 850,000 clones, with approximately 92% seen just once and more than 20% held by the top ten. Sequences were obtained from naive CD8+ T cells sorted from blood. The receptors originated from a man younger than 45 in good health. CDR3s include the opening cysteine and the closing phenylalanine or tryptophan. A D gene is named only where the DNA matches it firmly. Part of the rows lack a size; the others show once, few, many or a class for expanded clones.

>TRBV27|-|TRBJ1-2|-
TGTGCCAGCAGTCCACAGGTCGGCTATGGCTACACCTTC
CASSPQVGYGYTF
>TRBV7-6|TRBD1|TRBJ2-7|once
TGTGCCAGCAGCTTAGACAGGGGTTACTACGAGCAGTACTTC
CASSLDRGYYEQYF
>TRBV11-2|-|TRBJ2-7|-
TGTGCCAGCAGCCCTAACGGCTACGAGCAGTACTTC
CASSPNGYEQYF
>TRBV7-9|-|TRBJ2-7|few
TGTGCCAGCAGCTTACCGGACTACGAGCAGTACTTC
CASSLPDYEQYF
>TRBV11-2|-|TRBJ2-1|-
TGTGCCAGCCCCCGGGGCGTTTTCTACAATGAGCAGTTCTTC
CASPRGVFYNEQFF
>TRBV19|-|TRBJ2-7|once
TGTGCCAGTAGTCTGGGATACGAGCAGTACTTC
CASSLGYEQYF
>TRBV10-3|TRBD2|TRBJ2-1|-
TGTGCCGGACAAGCGGGATTCGAGGACAATGAGCAGTTCTTC
CAGQAGFEDNEQFF
>TRBV18|TRBD1|TRBJ1-5|-
TGTGCCAGCTCACCACGGGACAGTAATCAGCCCCAGCATTTT
CASSPRDSNQPQHF
>TRBV27|-|TRBJ2-7|-
TGTGCCAGCGGGGTCGGCGGACAGATCTACGAGCAGTACTTC
CASGVGGQIYEQYF
>TRBV7-9|-|TRBJ1-5|-
TGTGCCAGCAGCAAGAGTAGCAATCAGCCCCAGCATTTT
CASSKSSNQPQHF
>TRBV4-1|-|TRBJ2-2|-
TGCGCCAGCAAGGACGAGCCGACAAGCGGCGGGGAGCTGTTTTTT
CASKDEPTSGGELFF
>TRBV7-3|TRBD2|TRBJ2-1|-
TGTGCCAGCAGCAGCGGACTAGCGGGCAGCTACAATGAGCAGTTCTTC
CASSSGLAGSYNEQFF
>TRBV19|TRBD2|TRBJ2-7|once
TGTGCCAGTAGTATGGGTGGACTAGCCGAGCAGTACTTC
CASSMGGLAEQYF
>TRBV9|TRBD1|TRBJ2-3|-
TGTGCCAGCAGCCCCTGGACAGGGGGTGTAGATACGCAGTATTTT
CASSPWTGGVDTQYF
>TRBV13|-|TRBJ2-1|-
TGTGCCAGCAGCTTAGTAGTCAATGAGCAGTTCTTC
CASSLVVNEQFF
>TRBV5-6|TRBD1|TRBJ2-7|-
TGTGCCAGCAGCCTGGGACAGGAGGTTCTTTACGAGCAGTACTTC
CASSLGQEVLYEQYF
>TRBV10-2|TRBD2|TRBJ2-5|few
TGCGCCAGCAGTGACCTTAGGACTAGCGGGAAGGTCCGGGAGACCCAGTACTTC
CASSDLRTSGKVRETQYF
>TRBV6-1|-|TRBJ2-7|-
TGTGCCAGCAGTGAAGCTCACCTAGTGGACTACGAGCAGTACTTC
CASSEAHLVDYEQYF
>TRBV6-1|-|TRBJ1-2|-
TGTGCCACCGGCCAAAACTATGGCTACACCTTC
CATGQNYGYTF
>TRBV18|TRBD2|TRBJ2-5|-
TGTGCCAGCCTGCCCCTAGCGGGATTAAAAGAGACCCAGTACTTC
CASLPLAGLKETQYF
>TRBV11-2|TRBD1|TRBJ2-7|-
TGTGCCAGCAGCTTAGCTGGACAGGTGGACTACGAGCAGTACTTC
CASSLAGQVDYEQYF
>TRBV7-9|-|TRBJ2-2|-
TGTGCCAGCAGCAACACAGGGATCGGGACCGGGGAGCTGTTTTTT
CASSNTGIGTGELFF
>TRBV19|-|TRBJ1-5|few
TGTGCCAGTAGAACCGGACAGCAGCCCCAGCATTTT
CASRTGQQPQHF
>TRBV29-1|TRBD2|TRBJ2-3|-
TGCAGCCTTGCTAGCGGGAACACAGATACGCAGTATTTT
CSLASGNTDTQYF
>TRBV27|-|TRBJ1-1|-
TGTGCCAGCAGTTCGGCCCGGGACCGGGATGAAGCTTTCTTT
CASSSARDRDEAFF
>TRBV2|-|TRBJ2-5|-
TGTGCCAGCGTTCAAGAGACCCAGTACTTC
CASVQETQYF
>TRBV29-1|-|TRBJ2-3|-
TGCAGCGTTGAAGAACGAGGAGGCCGCACAGATACGCAGTATTTT
CSVEERGGRTDTQYF
>TRBV4-1|TRBD1|TRBJ2-7|-
TGCGCCAGCAGCCAACCGAGGACAGGGGAATTTCGCGAGCAGTACTTC
CASSQPRTGEFREQYF